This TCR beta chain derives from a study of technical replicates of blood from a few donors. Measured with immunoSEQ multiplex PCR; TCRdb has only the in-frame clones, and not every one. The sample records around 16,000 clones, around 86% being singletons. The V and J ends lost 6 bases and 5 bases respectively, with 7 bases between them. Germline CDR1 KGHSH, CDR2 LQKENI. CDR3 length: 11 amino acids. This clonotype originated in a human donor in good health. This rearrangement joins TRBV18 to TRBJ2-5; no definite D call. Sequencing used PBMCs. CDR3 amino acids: CASSTTETQYF. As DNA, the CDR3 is TGTGCCAGCTCGACAACCGAGACCCAGTACTTC.